The 9 T cell receptor beta chains below come from one sample, sequenced in a study of cytomegalovirus exposure and HLA in healthy donors. The repertoire was sequenced with immunoSEQ multiplex PCR; TCRdb's copy has only in-frame clones and lacks some. The data show about 180,000 clones, about 86% seen once. Input material: PBMCs. The receptors come from a young woman in good health and CMV-seronegative.

The chain joins TRBV5-6 to TRBJ2-2, with a tentative D call TRBD2 (6 bases). The germline V gene has CDR1 SGHDT and CDR2 YYEEEE. The CDR3 has 14 amino acids. V was trimmed by 0 bases and J by 9 bases, leaving 12 bases between them. Here the CDR3 DNA reads TGTGCCAGCAGCTTGGTAAGGGGAGGATGGGAGCTGTTTTTT. This gives the protein CASSLVRGGWELFF.

The V gene is TRBV15, the J gene TRBJ1-2; D is possibly TRBD1 (6 bases). V was clipped by 6 bases and J by 0 bases, with 26 bases between them. The CDR3 has 19 residues. Germline V gene lookup returns CDR1 LNHNV and CDR2 YYDKDF (reference sequence). CDR3 DNA: TGTGCCACCAGAGGGGGAGGGGGACTTTCCCCCTTTCCTAACTATGGCTACACCTTC. Encoded protein: CATRGGGGLSPFPNYGYTF.

The J gene is TRBJ2-3, the V gene TRBV7-6; D ambiguous. The germline V gene has CDR1 SGHVS and CDR2 FNYEAQ. The V gene lost 5 bases and the J gene lost 2 bases, with 8 bases spanning the gap. The length of the CDR3 is 13 residues. The CDR3 DNA sequence: TGTGCCAGCAGCCCATCAAACACAGATACGCAGTATTTT. Its protein is CASSPSNTDTQYF.

The rearrangement uses TRBV15 and TRBJ2-5; 16 nucleotides line up with TRBD2. Germline assignment: CDR1 LNHNV and CDR2 YYDKDF (reference sequence). J was trimmed by 5 bases and V by 1 base; bases with no gene match: 7. The CDR3 spans 18 residues. CDR3 sequence reads: CATSRAVMGLAGGETQYF. DNA for the CDR3: TGTGCCACCAGCAGAGCTGTGATGGGACTAGCGGGGGGGGAGACCCAGTACTTC. The full variable domain, rest sourced from reference TRBV15 and TRBJ2-5, is DAMVIQNPRYQVTQFGKPVTLSCSQTLNHNVMYWYQQKSSQAPKLLFHYYDKDFNNEADTPDNFQSRRPNTSFCFLDIRSPGLGDTAMYLCATSRAVMGLAGGETQYFGPGTRLLVL.

Points on this clone: The same CDR3 can be traced to other DNA sequences in this sample. The CDR3 DNA is TGTGCCAGTAGTAAGGGGGTAAATCAGCCCCAGCATTTT. Its protein product is CASSKGVNQPQHF. The chain combines TRBV19 with TRBJ1-5; D possibly corresponds to TRBD1 (6 bases). Germline V gene data show CDR1 as LNHDA and CDR2 as SQIVND (reference sequence). This CDR3 spans 13 amino acids. V lost 4 bases and J 4 bases, leaving 8 bases between the germline ends.

The genes are TRBV6-1 and TRBJ1-1; D might be TRBD1 (5 bases). Looked up from germline, CDR1 is MNHNS and CDR2 is SASEGT. V was trimmed by 2 bases and J by 0 bases, leaving 7 bases between them. The CDR3 sequence is 14 residues long. CDR3 nucleotides: TGTGCCAGCAGTGAACAGGGTATGAACACTGAAGCTTTCTTT. It specifies CASSEQGMNTEAFF.

The chain is built from TRBV27 and TRBJ1-2; no firm D call. Germline-derived CDR1 and CDR2 are MNHEY and SMNVEV (reference sequence). The CDR3 spans 15 residues. V lost 7 bases and J 4 bases, leaving 19 bases between the germline ends. For the CDR3, the DNA is TGTGCCAGCAACCCCATTGTGTGGCATGGCTATGGCTACACCTTC. It is translated as CASNPIVWHGYGYTF.

The CDR3 sequence is CASRSGLQTQYF. The CDR3 DNA reads as TGTGCCAGCAGGTCAGGGTTACAGACCCAGTACTTC. The chain carries TRBV28 and TRBJ2-5; the D gene is possibly TRBD1 (5 bases). The CDR3 extends over 12 amino acids. Looked up from germline, CDR1 is MDHEN and CDR2 is SYDVKM. V was trimmed by 6 bases and J by 6 bases, leaving 11 bases between them.

The rearrangement joins TRBV27 to TRBJ2-1; TRBD2 agrees at 9 bases. Germline trimming cut 0 bases from V and 3 bases from J; bases unmatched to any gene: 0. This CDR3 spans 15 amino acids. The germline CDR1 and CDR2 sequences are MNHEY and SMNVEV (reference sequence). CDR3 bases: TGTGCCAGCAGTTTATCGCGGGGGGGCTACAATGAGCAGTTCTTC. Protein sequence: CASSLSRGGYNEQFF.